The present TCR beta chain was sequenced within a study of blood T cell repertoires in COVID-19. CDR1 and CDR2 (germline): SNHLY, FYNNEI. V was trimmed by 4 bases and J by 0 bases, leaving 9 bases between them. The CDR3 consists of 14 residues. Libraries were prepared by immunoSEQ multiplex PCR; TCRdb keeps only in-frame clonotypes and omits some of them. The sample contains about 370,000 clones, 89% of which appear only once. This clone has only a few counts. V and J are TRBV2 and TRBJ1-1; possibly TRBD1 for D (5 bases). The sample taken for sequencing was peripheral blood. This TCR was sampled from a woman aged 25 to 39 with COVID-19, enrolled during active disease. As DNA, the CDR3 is TGTGCCAGCAGTGGACAGTTGTTGAACACTGAAGCTTTCTTT. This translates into CASSGQLLNTEAFF.